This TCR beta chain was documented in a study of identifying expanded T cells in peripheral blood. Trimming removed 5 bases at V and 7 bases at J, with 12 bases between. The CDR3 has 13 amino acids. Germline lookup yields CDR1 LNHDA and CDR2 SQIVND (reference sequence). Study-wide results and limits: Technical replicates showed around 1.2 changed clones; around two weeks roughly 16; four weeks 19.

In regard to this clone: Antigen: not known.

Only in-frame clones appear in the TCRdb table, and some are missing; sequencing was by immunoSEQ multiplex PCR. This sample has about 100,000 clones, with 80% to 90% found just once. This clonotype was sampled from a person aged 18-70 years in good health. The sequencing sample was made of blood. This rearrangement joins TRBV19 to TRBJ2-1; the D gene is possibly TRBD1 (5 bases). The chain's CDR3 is CASSVKQANEQFF. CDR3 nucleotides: TGTGCCAGTAGTGTGAAACAGGCTAATGAGCAGTTCTTC.